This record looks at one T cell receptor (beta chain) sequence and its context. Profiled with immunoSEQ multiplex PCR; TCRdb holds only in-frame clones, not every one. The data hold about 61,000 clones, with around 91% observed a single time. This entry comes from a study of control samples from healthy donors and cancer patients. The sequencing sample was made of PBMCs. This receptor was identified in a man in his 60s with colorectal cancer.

CDR3 amino acids: CASTTGAPLNSPLHF. In DNA, the CDR3 is TGCGCCAGCACGACAGGGGCCCCTCTTAATTCACCCCTCCACTTT. The genes are TRBV5-1 and TRBJ1-6; 8 bases are a match to TRBD1. V lost 6 bases to trimming and J lost 6 bases; unmatched junction nucleotides: 8. Germline V gene data show CDR1 as SGHRS and CDR2 as YFSETQ. This CDR3 contains 15 residues. Complete variable domain (other parts from reference TRBV5-1 and TRBJ1-6): KAGVTQTPRYLIKTRGQQVTLSCSPISGHRSVSWYQQTPGQGLQFLFEYFSETQRNKGNFPGRFSGRQFSNSRSEMNVSTLELGDSALYLCASTTGAPLNSPLHFGNGTRLTVT.